These 8 T cell receptor beta chains originate from one sample sequenced in a study of blood T cell repertoires in COVID-19. Here immunoSEQ multiplex PCR was the method, and the copy in TCRdb shows in-frame clones only, minus some. The data contain 200,000 to 250,000 clones, approximately 81% of them seen just once; the ten biggest clones take up about 3.6%. Sequenced input: peripheral blood. These receptors were taken from a woman of 80 years or more with acute or convalescent COVID-19.

The chain is built from TRBV2 and TRBJ1-4, with 7 nucleotides matching TRBD1. This CDR3 has 14 residues. Germline V gene sequence: CDR1 SNHLY, CDR2 FYNNEI. Unmatched junction bases numbered 9, after V lost 6 bases and J lost 8 bases. CDR3 in DNA: TGTGCCAGCAGACCCAGGACAGGTGAAGAAAAACTGTTTTTT. It encodes CASRPRTGEEKLFF.

The rearrangement joins TRBV7-8 to TRBJ2-3, with TRBD2 matching over 11 bases. The CDR3 runs 18 residues. The junction had 17 bases not matched to a gene; V was cut back by 6 bases and J by 6 bases. Germline V gives CDR1 SGHVS, CDR2 FQNEAQ. CDR3 sequence reads: CASRRLLGLAASRDTQYF. CDR3 bases: TGTGCCAGCAGACGCCTCTTGGGACTAGCGGCCAGTAGGGATACGCAGTATTTT.

J is TRBJ1-5 and V is TRBV7-9; D is possibly TRBD1 (5 bases). This CDR3 is built from 16 residues. V lost 1 base and J 0 bases, leaving 10 bases between the germline ends. Germline-derived CDR1 and CDR2 are SEHNR and FQNEAQ (reference sequence). This CDR3 reads CASSLDGGSSNQPQHF. In DNA form, the CDR3 reads TGTGCCAGCAGCTTAGATGGGGGGAGTAGCAATCAGCCCCAGCATTTT.

This sequence joins TRBV5-1 and TRBJ2-7; D is ambiguous. The germline CDR1 and CDR2 sequences are SGHRS and YFSETQ. The CDR3 runs to 13 residues. With 3 bases removed from V and 2 bases from J, the gap between germline ends came to 9 bases. DNA for the CDR3: TGCGCCAGCAGCTCAGCCGGAGCCTACGAGCAGTACTTC. As protein: CASSSAGAYEQYF.

This clone was recorded only once. This chain uses TRBV11-3 with TRBJ1-6, with D unresolved. The CDR3 totals 15 residues. Trimming removed 5 bases at V and 7 bases at J, with 15 bases between. CDR1 and CDR2 from the germline V gene are SGHNT and YENEEA. CDR3 residues: CASSGAGSRNSPLHF. CDR3 in DNA: TGTGCCAGCAGCGGTGCCGGGTCCCGAAATTCACCCCTCCACTTT.

The gene calls are TRBV5-1 and TRBJ1-2; D gene unclear. CDR1 and CDR2 from the germline V gene are SGHRS and YFSETQ. CDR3 size: 13 residues. Deletions cut 1 base from V and 7 bases from J, with 11 bases between. The CDR3 sequence: CASSLLAERGYTF. CDR3 DNA: TGCGCCAGCAGCTTGTTGGCAGAGCGTGGCTACACCTTC.

The rearrangement links TRBV7-2 to TRBJ2-5; no clear D. Germline values: CDR1 SGHTA, CDR2 FQGNSA. V lost 0 bases and J lost 0, with 8 bases in between. The CDR3 is made up of 15 amino acids. CDR3 nucleotide sequence: TGTGCCAGCAGCTTAGCTAGTGGAGACCAAGAGACCCAGTACTTC. It yields the protein CASSLASGDQETQYF. Full variable domain (remainder filled in from reference TRBV7-2 and TRBJ2-5): GAGVSQSPSNKVTEKGKDVELRCDPISGHTALYWYRQSLGQGLEFLIYFQGNSAPDKSGLPSDRFSAERTGGSVSTLTIQRTQQEDSAVYLCASSLASGDQETQYFGPGTRLLVL.

The V gene is TRBV11-2, the J gene TRBJ2-5, with 9 bases that match TRBD2. Trimming cost V 5 bases and J 4 bases; bases outside gene matches: 14. CDR1 is SGHAT and CDR2 is FQNNGV in the germline V gene. The CDR3 totals 17 residues. CDR3 coding DNA: TGTGCCAGCAGCCGCCCCTTCGGCGGGGGGGCGAGAGAGACCCAGTACTTC. This translates into CASSRPFGGGARETQYF.